This T cell receptor beta chain originates from a study of T cell responses to AZD1222 COVID-19 vaccine. Overall study findings and caveats: Along spike, vaccine-associated CD4 TCRs were found throughout, with dominance at 160-218 and 743-854. Females outnumbered males among donors, who were mostly white British; clonal diversity was possibly underestimated. Targeting of unmutated variant regions was reportedly seen in nearly half of spike-specific TCRs.

Generated by immunoSEQ multiplex PCR, the TCRdb table keeps only in-frame clones and is missing some. Here the sample spans about 120,000 clones, 86% being singletons. Second doses that came at about 4 or about 12 weeks were put together. Note on this clone: Its target is unknown.

Germline V gene sequence: CDR1 SGHVS, CDR2 FQNEAQ. Trimming took 2 bases from V and 8 from J, leaving 6 bases between them. The CDR3 sequence is 11 residues long. The receptor comes from an adult who received the AZD1222 COVID-19 vaccine. The chain uses TRBV7-8 and TRBJ1-1, with D unresolved. Sample: peripheral blood, taken 28 days after the second AZD1222 dose. In nucleotides, the CDR3 is TGTGCCAGCAGCTTATTAGGAGAAGCTTTCTTT. It specifies CASSLLGEAFF. The entire variable domain, with the rest obtained from reference TRBV7-8 and TRBJ1-1, is as follows: GAGVSQSPRYKVAKRGQDVALRCDPISGHVSLFWYQQALGQGPEFLTYFQNEAQLDKSGLPSDRFFAERPEGSVSTLKIQRTQQEDSAVYLCASSLLGEAFFGQGTRLTVV.